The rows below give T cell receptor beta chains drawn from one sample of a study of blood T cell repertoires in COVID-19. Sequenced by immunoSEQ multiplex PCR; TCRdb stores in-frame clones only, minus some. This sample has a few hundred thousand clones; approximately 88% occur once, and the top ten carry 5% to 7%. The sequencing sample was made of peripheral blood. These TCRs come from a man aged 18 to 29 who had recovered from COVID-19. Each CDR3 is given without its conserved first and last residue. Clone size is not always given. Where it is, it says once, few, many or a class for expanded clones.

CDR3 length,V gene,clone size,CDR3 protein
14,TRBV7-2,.,ASSPGLPRITGELF
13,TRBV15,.,ATSRVVASTDTQY
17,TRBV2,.,ASSRPGGGQGEGLGGYT
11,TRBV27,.,ASSSGQGRGAF
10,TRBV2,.,ASKGQGYGYT
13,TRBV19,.,ASSLGQFMNTEAF
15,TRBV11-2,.,ASSLDALGTVNSPLH
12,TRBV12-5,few,ASAPGHISYEQY
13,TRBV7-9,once,ASSFRDRGIDEQY
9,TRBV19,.,ASTVTGELF
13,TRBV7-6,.,ASSLGTGSRYEQF
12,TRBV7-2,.,ASSFVSGQGEAF
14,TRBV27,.,ASSLSGQGDNNEQF
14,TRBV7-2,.,ASSKRSQGPDNEQF
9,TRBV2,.,ASSVFGSAF
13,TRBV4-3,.,ASSHTGQGLYEQY
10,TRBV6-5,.,ASTPGTKDAF
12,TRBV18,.,ASSPSGGANEQY
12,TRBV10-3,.,AIRGEEYRNTIY
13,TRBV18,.,ASSPTTGTGETQY
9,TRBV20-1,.,STTGDYGYT
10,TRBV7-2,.,ASSFTGNTIY
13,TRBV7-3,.,ASSLTGGGGQPQH
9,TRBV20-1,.,NRTHQETQY